Listed here is a single T cell receptor (beta chain). Antigen unknown. This specimen comes from a study of CXCR3-negative and CXCR3-positive naive CD8 T cells. Study summary: The TRB read total, roughly 140 million, broke down to about 1.5 +/- 0.3 million reads per library. Overall study results and limits: Memory cells showed distinct TRBV-TRBJ patterns, while the two naive subsets matched.

Researchers prepared the TRB cDNA libraries using 5' RACE with UMI labels. TCRdb reprocessed the 5' RACE reads; each CDR3 protein has one entry and no DNA is given. The sample table sets out around 140,000 distinct CDR3 sequences. The TCR sequence derives from a human donor in good health. Some clones in this sample may be carry-over from other donors' samples. Sequenced material: naive CXCR3- CD8+ T cells from blood. The subset denotes: CD45RO-CCR7+CD27+CD95- naive CD8+ T cells lacking CXCR3 (TNR3-).

The CDR3 region is CSASPARYQETQYF. The chain couples TRBV20-1 to TRBJ2-5; the D call from TCRdb, TRBD2, cannot be confirmed without DNA. CDR3 length: 14 amino acids. Germline V gene data show CDR1 as DFQATT and CDR2 as SNEGSKA (reference sequence).